These 26 T cell receptor beta chains originate from one sample sequenced in a study of blood T cells in healthy people across ages. A sample-barcoded 5' primer and a J-beta primer mix were used in a second PCR of roughly 7 to 11 cycles. TCRdb fed the 5' RACE reads into MiXCR, producing one record per CDR3 protein. The data hold about 580,000 distinct CDR3 sequences, with roughly 48% observed a single time. The sequenced sample consisted of blood. The receptors were sampled from a man older than 75 in good health.

The genes are TRBV7-2 and TRBJ2-3, with 9 bases aligning to TRBD2. The CDR3 is made up of 17 amino acids. J was trimmed by 0 bases and V by 1 base; bases with no gene match: 5. CDR1 and CDR2 (germline): SGHTA, FQGNSA. CDR3 bases: TGTGCCAGCAGCTTAGTTGCTAGCGGGACCAGCACAGATACGCAGTATTTT. Amino acids: CASSLVASGTSTDTQYF.

This clonotype was counted a single time. The V and J genes are TRBV4-3 and TRBJ1-5, with a tentative D call TRBD1 (5 bases). V lost 4 bases, J lost 6 bases, and 19 bases lay in between. The CDR3 has 16 residues. CDR1 and CDR2 (germline): LGHNA, YSLEER. The DNA of the CDR3 is TGCGCCAGCAGCCTCCGCTTGGGGACCCAGGCTCAGCCCCAGCATTTT. It encodes CASSLRLGTQAQPQHF.

This chain's CDR3 is CASSTRVYGTIRDSNEKLFF. The DNA of the CDR3 is TGTGCCAGCAGTACCAGGGTGTACGGGACCATACGGGATTCTAATGAAAAACTGTTTTTT. This chain connects TRBV27 to TRBJ1-4, with D tentatively TRBD1 (5 bases). Germline CDR1 is MNHEY and CDR2 is SMNVEV (reference sequence). V was trimmed by 5 bases and J by 3 bases, leaving 28 bases between them. This CDR3 region has 20 residues.

This clonotype was found once. V gene TRBV20-1 combines with J gene TRBJ2-3, with no clear D. The germline gives CDR1 DFQATT, CDR2 SNEGSKA (reference sequence). Deletions cut 5 bases from V and 2 bases from J, with 14 bases between. The length of the CDR3 is 14 residues. The chain's CDR3 is CSARTPSNTDTQYF. The CDR3 coding sequence is TGCAGTGCTCGGACCCCGAGTAACACAGATACGCAGTATTTT.

There are a few counts of this clonotype. The gene calls are TRBV6-5 and TRBJ2-7, with D perhaps being TRBD1 or TRBD2 (5 bases each). Deletions cut 0 bases from V and 3 bases from J, with 12 bases between. The CDR3 runs 15 residues. Germline-derived CDR1 and CDR2 are MNHEY and SVGAGI. CDR3 nucleotide sequence: TGTGCCAGCAGTTACTCCGGGACCACGATCTACGAGCAGTACTTC. The encoded protein is CASSYSGTTIYEQYF.

The chain couples TRBV25-1 to TRBJ1-4; 8 bases fit TRBD1. CDR3 length: 16 amino acids. Germline lookup yields CDR1 MGHDK and CDR2 SYGVNS. With V trimmed by 2 bases and J by 2 bases, 4 bases remained unmatched. The chain's CDR3 is CASSEDRGRTNEKLFF. DNA for the CDR3: TGTGCCAGCAGTGAAGACAGGGGCAGGACTAATGAAAAACTGTTTTTT.

The V gene is TRBV5-1, the J gene TRBJ2-5; TRBD2 might be the D (6 bases). V was trimmed by 4 bases and J by 2 bases, leaving 18 bases between them. There are 16 residues in the CDR3. Germline-derived CDR1 and CDR2 are SGHRS and YFSETQ. CDR3 region: CASSRGGAWDQETQYF. CDR3 DNA sequence: TGCGCCAGCAGCCGTGGAGGGGCCTGGGATCAAGAGACCCAGTACTTC.

The V gene is TRBV5-5, the J gene TRBJ2-7, with D unresolved. The ends were cut back, 2 bases at V and 6 bases at J, with 6 bases in the middle. Germline V lookup: CDR1 SGHKS, CDR2 YYEKEE (reference sequence). This CDR3 contains 11 residues. The CDR3 protein is CASSFESEQYF. In DNA, the CDR3 is TGTGCCAGCAGCTTTGAGTCCGAGCAGTACTTC.

The gene calls are TRBV12-3 or TRBV12-4 and TRBJ2-5; D possibly corresponds to TRBD2 (6 bases). This CDR3 is built from 14 residues. V dropped 5 bases and J dropped 5 bases, with 15 bases sitting between them. CDR3 sequence: CASSPVGGRETQYF. Here the CDR3 DNA reads TGTGCCAGCAGTCCTGTCGGGGGTAGGGAGACCCAGTACTTC.

This clonotype was seen a few times. J is TRBJ2-1 and V is TRBV29-1; D tentatively reads TRBD1 or TRBD2 (6 bases each). This CDR3 has 14 amino acids. The V end was cut by 2 bases, the J end by 4 bases, with 12 bases between. CDR1 SQVTM and CDR2 ANQGSEA come from the germline V gene. Written as DNA, the CDR3 is TGCAGCGTTGAATGGGGGGCACGTTACAATGAGCAGTTCTTC. It specifies CSVEWGARYNEQFF.

This clonotype was seen ten or more times. V is TRBV6-6 and J is TRBJ2-2; tentatively, D is TRBD2 (6 bases). The CDR3 extends over 16 amino acids. Deletions cut 2 bases from V and 0 bases from J, with 10 bases between. CDR1 is MNHNY, CDR2 SVGAGI, per germline (reference sequence). The CDR3 reads CASSYSRGSNTGELFF. CDR3 sequence (DNA): TGTGCCAGCAGTTACAGTCGGGGGTCGAACACCGGGGAGCTGTTTTTT.

V gene TRBV5-1 combines with J gene TRBJ2-5, with D hard to call. Germline V gives CDR1 SGHRS, CDR2 YFSETQ. V shed 3 bases and J shed 3 bases, with 15 bases lying between them. The CDR3 sequence is 15 residues long. The DNA for the CDR3 is TGCGCCAGCAGCTCCGGATCGACGCTAGAAGAGACCCAGTACTTC. Translation: CASSSGSTLEETQYF.

This chain joins TRBV20-1 and TRBJ1-5; D is possibly TRBD1 (6 bases). The CDR3 consists of 12 residues. Germline loops: CDR1 DFQATT, CDR2 SNEGSKA (reference sequence). The V end lost 5 bases, the J end lost 5 bases, and 10 bases lay between the germline ends. The CDR3 is CSARKGDQPQHF. Here the CDR3 DNA reads TGCAGTGCTCGTAAGGGGGATCAGCCCCAGCATTTT.

This clonotype came up a few times. The chain uses TRBV9 and TRBJ2-3, with D possibly matching TRBD2 (6 bases). This CDR3 contains 14 residues. The V and J ends lost 3 bases and 4 bases respectively, with 12 bases between them. CDR1 SGDLS and CDR2 YYNGEE come from the germline V gene. CDR3 protein: CASSAPTSSDTQYF. The CDR3 DNA follows: TGTGCCAGCAGCGCCCCGACTAGTTCAGATACGCAGTATTTT.

The chain carries TRBV9 and TRBJ2-1; D is unclear. The CDR3 consists of 12 residues. Germline CDR1 reads SGDLS; CDR2 reads YYNGEE. V shed 0 bases and J shed 5 bases, with 3 bases lying between them. Here the CDR3 reads CASSVVNNEQFF. The CDR3 region has the DNA TGTGCCAGCAGCGTAGTCAACAATGAGCAGTTCTTC.

Only a few counts were recorded for this clonotype. The gene calls are TRBV28 and TRBJ2-6, with a tentative D call TRBD1 (6 bases). There are 18 residues in the CDR3. V gave up 7 bases and J gave up 0 bases, with 19 bases separating them. The germline CDR1 and CDR2 sequences are MDHEN and SYDVKM. CDR3 residues: CASTPPGHSSSGANVLTF. In nucleotides, the CDR3 is TGTGCCAGCACCCCACCGGGACACTCCTCCTCTGGGGCCAACGTCCTGACTTTC.

This chain joins TRBV9 and TRBJ1-1; no reliable D call. Germline V CDR1 and CDR2: SGDLS, YYNGEE. The CDR3 runs to 14 residues. V lost 0 bases, J lost 1 base, and 7 bases lay in between. The CDR3 nucleotides read TGTGCCAGCAGCGTAGGGCACAGGAACACTGAAGCTTTCTTT. Amino acids: CASSVGHRNTEAFF.

The V gene is TRBV20-1, the J gene TRBJ1-5; 8 bases match TRBD1. This CDR3 region has 15 residues. CDR1 DFQATT and CDR2 SNEGSKA come from the germline V gene (reference sequence). The trim removed 7 bases at V and 2 bases at J, leaving 10 bases unmatched. CDR3 nucleotides: TGCAGTGTAGGCCAGGGGGCTTGGGGCAATCAGCCCCAGCATTTT. This sequence encodes CSVGQGAWGNQPQHF.

The chain employs TRBV20-1 and TRBJ2-3, with TRBD2 matching 10 bases. The germline V gene encodes CDR1 DFQATT and CDR2 SNEGSKA (reference sequence). The CDR3 totals 16 residues. V dropped 0 bases and J dropped 3; count of bases not matched to a gene: 6. The DNA of the CDR3 is TGCAGTGCTAGAGAGGCTAGCGGGGGAGAAACAGATACGCAGTATTTT. Protein sequence: CSAREASGGETDTQYF.

The chain joins TRBV7-2 to TRBJ1-2; D might be TRBD1 (5 bases). The length of the CDR3 is 14 residues. Trimming shortened V by 6 bases and J by 4 bases, and 15 bases separated the two germline ends. Germline V lookup: CDR1 SGHTA, CDR2 FQGNSA. CDR3 DNA sequence: TGTGCCAGCAGTCTTACTATGGGGGGCTATGGCTACACCTTC. Residues: CASSLTMGGYGYTF.

The chain links TRBV15 to TRBJ2-4; TRBD1 aligns across 7 bases. The CDR3 is made up of 16 amino acids. The V gene's germline CDR1 is LNHNV and CDR2 YYDKDF (reference sequence). The ends lost 2 bases at V and 3 bases at J; junction bases unmatched: 7. The CDR3 bases are TGTGCCACCAGCAGAACACAGGGGTTCGGCAAAAACATTCAGTACTTC. Translation gives CATSRTQGFGKNIQYF. Drawing the rest from reference TRBV15 and TRBJ2-4, the complete variable domain is DAMVIQNPRYQVTQFGKPVTLSCSQTLNHNVMYWYQQKSSQAPKLLFHYYDKDFNNEADTPDNFQSRRPNTSFCFLDIRSPGLGDTAMYLCATSRTQGFGKNIQYFGAGTRLSVL.

The chain recombines TRBV19 with TRBJ1-2, with a possible D match to TRBD1 (5 bases). Per the germline V gene, CDR1 is LNHDA and CDR2 is SQIVND (reference sequence). This CDR3 is 15 amino acids long. Deletions cut 5 bases from V and 3 bases from J, with 16 bases between. CDR3 DNA: TGTGCCAGTAGTGAGACAGCGGGCCAGGACTATGGCTACACCTTC. Translating it yields CASSETAGQDYGYTF.

The chain employs TRBV29-1 and TRBJ2-5, with D hard to call. The CDR3 runs 15 residues. Germline lookup yields CDR1 SQVTM and CDR2 ANQGSEA. CDR3: CIPFPRPRYQETQYF. For the CDR3, the DNA is TGCATCCCTTTCCCGAGACCCCGGTACCAAGAGACCCAGTACTTC.

CDR3 residues: CASSLETGGYEQYF. In nucleotides, the CDR3 is TGTGCCAGCAGCTTAGAAACAGGGGGCTACGAGCAGTACTTC. This chain uses TRBV7-9 with TRBJ2-7, with 8 bases matching TRBD1. Germline CDR1 is SEHNR and CDR2 is FQNEAQ (reference sequence). After removal of 1 base from V and 3 bases from J, the junction contained 2 bases not matched to a gene. This CDR3 contains 14 residues.

To note about this clonotype: At one end the junction does not follow the germline gene, possibly because of a read error. This rearrangement joins TRBV7-7 to TRBJ2-1, with 7 bases lining up with TRBD2. The CDR3 runs to 15 residues. The germline gives CDR1 SSHAT, CDR2 FNYEAQ (reference sequence). CDR3 nucleotides: TGTGCTAGCAGCTTGGGGAGGGGTATCTACAATGAGCAGTTCTTC. This encodes CASSLGRGIYNEQFF.

The gene calls are TRBV12-3 or TRBV12-4 and TRBJ2-5; D possibly uses TRBD1 or TRBD2 (7 bases each). The DNA end is a closer match to TRBJ2-7, so the J assignment may be wrong. The CDR3 sequence is 14 residues long. CDR3 DNA: TGTGCCAGCAGTTTAGCAGACAGGGAGGGCGAGCAGTACTTC. Translated, it gives CASSLADREGEQYF.